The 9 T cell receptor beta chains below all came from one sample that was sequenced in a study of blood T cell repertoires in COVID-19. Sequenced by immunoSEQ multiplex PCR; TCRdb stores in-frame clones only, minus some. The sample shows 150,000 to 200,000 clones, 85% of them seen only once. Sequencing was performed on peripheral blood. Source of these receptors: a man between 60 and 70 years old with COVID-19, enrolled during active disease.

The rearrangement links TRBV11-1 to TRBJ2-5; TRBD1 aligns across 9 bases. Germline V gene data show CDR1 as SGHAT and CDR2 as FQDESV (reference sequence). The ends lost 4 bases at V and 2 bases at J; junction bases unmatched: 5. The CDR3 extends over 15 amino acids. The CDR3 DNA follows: TGTGCCAGCAGCTCGGACAGGGGATGGCAAGAGACCCAGTACTTC. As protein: CASSSDRGWQETQYF.

Written as DNA, the CDR3 is TGTGCCAGCAGCCAAGGACAGACAAGGACTAGTTACGAGCAGTACTTC. It specifies CASSQGQTRTSYEQYF. The chain combines TRBV3-1 (or the pseudogene TRBV3-2) with TRBJ2-7, with TRBD2 identical over 7 bases. The CDR3 runs 16 residues. Germline V gene lookup returns CDR1 LGHDT and CDR2 YNNKEL (reference sequence). After removal of 1 base from V and 4 bases from J, the junction contained 10 bases not matched to a gene.

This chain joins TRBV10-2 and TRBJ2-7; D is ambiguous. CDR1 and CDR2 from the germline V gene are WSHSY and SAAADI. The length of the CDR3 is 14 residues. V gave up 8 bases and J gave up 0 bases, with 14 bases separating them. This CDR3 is CASSEDRSSYEQYF. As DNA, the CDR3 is TGCGCCAGCTCTGAAGACCGGAGCTCCTACGAGCAGTACTTC.

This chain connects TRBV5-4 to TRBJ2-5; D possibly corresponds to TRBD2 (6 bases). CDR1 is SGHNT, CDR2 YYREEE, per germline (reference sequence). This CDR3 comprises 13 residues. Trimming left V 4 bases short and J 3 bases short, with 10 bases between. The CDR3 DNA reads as TGTGCCAGCAGCGGGGACTTTGAAGAGACCCAGTACTTC. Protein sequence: CASSGDFEETQYF.

This CDR3 reads CASSQGLQETQYF. CDR3 coding DNA: TGTGCCAGCTCCCAGGGCCTCCAAGAGACCCAGTACTTC. The V call is TRBV9, the J call TRBJ2-5; possible D gene TRBD1, 5 bases. V was shortened by 7 bases and J by 1 base, with 11 bases between the two germline ends. The CDR3 consists of 13 residues. Germline assignment: CDR1 SGDLS and CDR2 YYNGEE.

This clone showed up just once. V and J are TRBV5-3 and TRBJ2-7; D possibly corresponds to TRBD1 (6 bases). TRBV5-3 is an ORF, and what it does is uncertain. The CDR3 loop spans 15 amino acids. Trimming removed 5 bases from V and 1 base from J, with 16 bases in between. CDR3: CARRRTDRPSYEQYF. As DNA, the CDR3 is TGTGCCAGAAGACGGACAGACCGACCTTCCTACGAGCAGTACTTC.

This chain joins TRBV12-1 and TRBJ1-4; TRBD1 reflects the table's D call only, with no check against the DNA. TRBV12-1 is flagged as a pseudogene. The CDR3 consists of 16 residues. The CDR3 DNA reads TGTGCCAGCAGCTCAGAACCGACAGGGGGCGATGAAAAACTGTTTTTT. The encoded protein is CASSSEPTGGDEKLFF.

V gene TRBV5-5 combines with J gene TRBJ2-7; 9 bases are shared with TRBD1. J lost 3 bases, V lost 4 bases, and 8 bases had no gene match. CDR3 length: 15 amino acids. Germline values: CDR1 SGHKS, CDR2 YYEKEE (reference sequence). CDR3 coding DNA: TGTGCCAGCAGCATTACCGGGACAGGGTACTACGAGCAGTACTTC. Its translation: CASSITGTGYYEQYF.

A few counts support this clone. In DNA, the CDR3 is TGTGCCAGCAGTTTCGCAGGGTCCGGTTTTGGTGGCTACACCTTC. It codes for CASSFAGSGFGGYTF. V usage is TRBV27 and J usage is TRBJ1-2; D is possibly TRBD1 (5 bases). Looked up from germline, CDR1 is MNHEY and CDR2 is SMNVEV (reference sequence). The length of the CDR3 is 15 residues. Deletions cut 3 bases from V and 7 bases from J, with 18 bases between.